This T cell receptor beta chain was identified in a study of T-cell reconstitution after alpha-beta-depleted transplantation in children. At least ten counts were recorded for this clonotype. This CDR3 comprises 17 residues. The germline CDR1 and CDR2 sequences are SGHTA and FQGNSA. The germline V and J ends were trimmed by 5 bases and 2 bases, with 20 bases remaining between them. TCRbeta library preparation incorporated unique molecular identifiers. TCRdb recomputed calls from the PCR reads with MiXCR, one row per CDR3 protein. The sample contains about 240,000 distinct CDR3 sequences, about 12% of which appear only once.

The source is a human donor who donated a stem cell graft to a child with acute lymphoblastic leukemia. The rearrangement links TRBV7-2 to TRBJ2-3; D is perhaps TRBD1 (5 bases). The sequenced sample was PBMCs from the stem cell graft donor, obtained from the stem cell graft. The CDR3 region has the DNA TGTGCCAGCAGCCCCTCGGCTGTGACAGACCTCACAGATACGCAGTATTTT. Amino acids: CASSPSAVTDLTDTQYF.